A single TCR beta chain is shown here with its context. The data belong to a study of blood T cell repertoires in COVID-19. Study-wide background: The United States, Italy and Spain provided the acute and convalescent COVID-19 samples. Sources were T cells, B-cell-depleted T cells, or PBMCs; the material itself was cDNA or gDNA.

Original data processing: Amplified reference gene primers provided the basis for estimating nucleated cell counts. TCRdb's table, derived via immunoSEQ multiplex PCR, lists solely in-frame clones and lacks some. D and trimming come from the DNA, and the V and J calls and clone size come from that table. Altogether 150,000 to 200,000 clones are present, 83% being singletons, with the ten largest covering roughly 2%. The CDR3 loop spans 14 amino acids. Trimming at V came to 4 bases and at J to 4 bases, leaving 5 bases not matched to a gene. Germline V CDR1 and CDR2: SGHRS, YFSETQ. The sequence was collected from a woman aged 80 or over with acute or convalescent COVID-19. J is TRBJ1-1 and V is TRBV5-1, with TRBD1 matching 9 bases. Material for sequencing was peripheral blood. The DNA for the CDR3 is TGCGCCAGCAGCCTAGGGGACAGGGCCACTGAAGCTTTCTTT. Protein sequence: CASSLGDRATEAFF.